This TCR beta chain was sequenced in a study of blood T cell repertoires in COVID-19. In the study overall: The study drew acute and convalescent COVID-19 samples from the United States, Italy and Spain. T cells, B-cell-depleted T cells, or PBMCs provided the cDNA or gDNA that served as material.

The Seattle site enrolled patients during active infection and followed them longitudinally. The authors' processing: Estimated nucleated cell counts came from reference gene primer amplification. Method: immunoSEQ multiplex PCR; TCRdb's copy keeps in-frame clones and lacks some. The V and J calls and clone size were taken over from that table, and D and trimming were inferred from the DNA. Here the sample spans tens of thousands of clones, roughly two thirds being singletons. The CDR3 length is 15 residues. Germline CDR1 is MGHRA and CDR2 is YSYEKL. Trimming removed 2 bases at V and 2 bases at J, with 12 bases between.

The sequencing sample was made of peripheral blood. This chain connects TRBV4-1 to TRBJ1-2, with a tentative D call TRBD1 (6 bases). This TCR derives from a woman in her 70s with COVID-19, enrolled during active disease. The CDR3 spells CASSQSPGTNYGYTF. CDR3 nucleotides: TGCGCCAGCAGCCAAAGCCCCGGGACAAACTATGGCTACACCTTC.